A single sample gave rise to the 2 T cell receptor beta chains below, sequenced in a study of molecular identifiers for immune sequencing clone quantification. TCRdb reprocessed the PCR reads with MiXCR, giving one entry per CDR3 protein. The repertoire has over 50,000 distinct CDR3 sequences, roughly 38% of them found once; the top ten carry 3% to 4%. The specimen sequenced was naive CD8+ T cells from blood, with Jurkat cell RNA spiked in. As to subset: FACS-sorted CD8+CD4-CCR7+CD45RA+ naive T cells. Receptor source: a human donor in good health. Some libraries in this study had Jurkat cell RNA spiked in.

This clonotype turned up a few times. The chain recombines TRBV9 with TRBJ2-3, with TRBD1 matching 8 bases. The CDR3 has 16 amino acids. Germline CDR1 is SGDLS and CDR2 is YYNGEE. The J segment lost 2 bases and the V segment lost 3 bases, leaving 8 bases of the junction unmatched. CDR3 in DNA: TGTGCCAGCAGCGGTCACCGGGACAGGCCCACAGATACGCAGTATTTT. Its protein is CASSGHRDRPTDTQYF.

To note about this clonotype: This could be a read error, since a much larger clone is one nucleotide away. The chain couples TRBV12-3 or TRBV12-4 to TRBJ1-5, with 8 bases matching TRBD1. The CDR3 spans 13 residues. The CDR3 DNA follows: TGTGCCGGCAGTCAGGGGGCGGATCAGCCCCAGCATTTT. It encodes CAGSQGADQPQHF.